This TCR beta chain was identified during a study of beta chain features in type 1 diabetes. The study's findings and limits: Any HLA-type effect on TCRB rearrangement remained unresolved here.

The study reverse transcribed the entire isolated RNA, so it sequenced expressed TCRB transcripts. Profiling relied on immunoSEQ multiplex PCR, and the TCRdb table lists in-frame clones only, not all of them. The sample lists 300,000 to 400,000 clones, about 11% seen once, with about 0.014% in the top ten. A word on this clone: What it binds is unknown.

Per germline, CDR1 SNHLY and CDR2 FYNNEI. The CDR3 totals 14 residues. Trimming left V 4 bases short and J 7 bases short, with 16 bases between. The V gene is TRBV2, the J gene TRBJ1-1; D ambiguous. The sequence came from a woman in her twenties or thirties in good health. Sequenced input: naive CD4+ T cells from blood. This CDR3 is CASSGDNVSYEAFF. DNA for the CDR3: TGTGCCAGCAGTGGAGACAACGTGAGTTATGAAGCTTTCTTT.